Listed below are T cell receptor beta chains from one sample, sequenced in a study of blood T cells in healthy people across ages. TCRdb analysed the 5' RACE reads with MiXCR anew, one entry per CDR3 protein. The data hold roughly 650,000 distinct CDR3 sequences, with approximately 31% observed a single time. Specimen: blood. These TCRs come from a woman aged 80 or over in good health. Both conserved end residues are part of each CDR3. Fields, in order: V gene, clone size, J gene, D gene, CDR3 length, CDR3 DNA, CDR3 protein. D genes are given only for firm matches. Size is stated for part of the rows, as once, few or many counts, or as a class when the clone is expanded.

>TRBV15|.|TRBJ2-2|.|16
TGTGCCACCAGCAGAGTAGGCAGGGGATTGGCCGGGGAGCTGTTTTTT
CATSRVGRGLAGELFF
>TRBV13|many|TRBJ2-7|.|16
TGTGCCAGCAGCTTATGGGGGGGCAGAGGAGGCTACGAGCAGTACTTC
CASSLWGGRGGYEQYF
>TRBV18|many|TRBJ1-1|.|15
TGTGCCAGCTCACCAACGGGACGGCTGAACACTGAAGCTTTCTTT
CASSPTGRLNTEAFF
>TRBV20-1|.|TRBJ2-7|TRBD2|14
TGCAGTGCTAAAAAGGGCGGGGGGGCCAATGAGCAGTACTTC
CSAKKGGGANEQYF
>TRBV9|many|TRBJ2-1|TRBD2|15
TGTGCCAGCAGCGTAGCGACTAGCGGGGGTGATGAGCAGTTCTTC
CASSVATSGGDEQFF
>TRBV11-2|many|TRBJ1-2|TRBD1|13
TGTGCCAGCAGCGGCGGACAGGGGGGCGGCTACACCTTC
CASSGGQGGGYTF
>TRBV20-1|.|TRBJ1-1|.|14
TGCAGTGCTAGAGAGCGGAGGATGAACACTGAAGCTTTCTTT
CSARERRMNTEAFF
>TRBV7-3|many|TRBJ2-3|.|14
TGTGCCAGCAGCTCGGGCGCTAGCGCAGATACGCAGTATTTT
CASSSGASADTQYF
>TRBV2|.|TRBJ1-1|.|13
TGTGCCAGCAGGGCTCCAGCAGCCACTGAAGCTTTCTTT
CASRAPAATEAFF
>TRBV3-1|many|TRBJ2-5|.|10
TGTGCCAGCTTTCGAGAGACCCAGTACTTC
CASFRETQYF
>TRBV2|once|TRBJ1-6|.|16
TGTGCCAGCAGTGAATCGTCGACAGGTCTTAATTCACCCCTCCACTTT
CASSESSTGLNSPLHF
>TRBV30|few|TRBJ2-7|TRBD2|17
TGTGCCTGGAGTGTAGCGGGGGGCCTGGTCCTCTCCTACGAGCAGTACTTC
CAWSVAGGLVLSYEQYF
>TRBV20-1|many|TRBJ2-7|.|14
TGCAGTGCTAGAGATGGTAGGGGGGTTTACGAGCAGTACTTC
CSARDGRGVYEQYF
>TRBV7-9|.|TRBJ1-2|.|14
TGTGCCAGCAGCTTACCAGTACCTAACTATGGCTACACCTTC
CASSLPVPNYGYTF
>TRBV7-9|many|TRBJ2-7|.|15
TGTGCCAGCAGCTTAGATCTGGCGGGGGCAAACGAGCAGTACTTC
CASSLDLAGANEQYF
>TRBV9|.|TRBJ1-1|.|14
TGTGCCAGCAGCTCACGACAGGTCGCAACTGAAGCTTTCTTT
CASSSRQVATEAFF
>TRBV7-2|many|TRBJ1-2|.|13
TGTGCCAGCAGCCCGGGGGCTAACTATGGCTACACCTTC
CASSPGANYGYTF
>TRBV20-1|many|TRBJ2-7|TRBD1|16
TGCAGTGCTAGTGATGGGGGGACAGGTAGCTCCTACGAGCAGTACTTC
CSASDGGTGSSYEQYF
>TRBV7-9|few|TRBJ1-4|.|15
TGTGCCAGCAGCCCCCTCAGGGCTCGGGGTGAAAAACTGTTTTTT
CASSPLRARGEKLFF
>TRBV27|once|TRBJ2-7|.|13
TGTGCCAGCAGTCAGCGTGTTACTTACGAGCAGTACTTC
CASSQRVTYEQYF